This T cell receptor (beta chain) was captured by sequencing in a study of T cell repertoires in cytomegalovirus infection. The CDR3 consists of 13 residues. From germline, CDR1 is ENHRY and CDR2 SYGVKD. V lost 6 bases, J lost 8 bases, and 6 bases stayed unmatched. Overall study results and limits: CMV carriers with the relevant HLA were identified by cumulative public TCR beta family frequency.

One entry per CDR3 protein, called by TCRdb with MiXCR from the reads. Here the sample spans approximately 590,000 distinct CDR3 sequences, just under 40% being singletons. In regard to this clonotype: Its antigen is as yet unknown.

Here the sequenced sample was cultured PBMCs, taken from culture after CMV antigen stimulation. The J gene is TRBJ2-1, the V gene TRBV10-3; 8 bases match TRBD2. This TCR derives from a human donor in good health (CMV status not recorded). Some clones in this sample may be carry-over from other donors' samples. The CDR3 protein is CAISRGGADEQFF. CDR3 sequence (DNA): TGTGCCATCAGCCGGGGGGGGGCGGATGAGCAGTTCTTC.